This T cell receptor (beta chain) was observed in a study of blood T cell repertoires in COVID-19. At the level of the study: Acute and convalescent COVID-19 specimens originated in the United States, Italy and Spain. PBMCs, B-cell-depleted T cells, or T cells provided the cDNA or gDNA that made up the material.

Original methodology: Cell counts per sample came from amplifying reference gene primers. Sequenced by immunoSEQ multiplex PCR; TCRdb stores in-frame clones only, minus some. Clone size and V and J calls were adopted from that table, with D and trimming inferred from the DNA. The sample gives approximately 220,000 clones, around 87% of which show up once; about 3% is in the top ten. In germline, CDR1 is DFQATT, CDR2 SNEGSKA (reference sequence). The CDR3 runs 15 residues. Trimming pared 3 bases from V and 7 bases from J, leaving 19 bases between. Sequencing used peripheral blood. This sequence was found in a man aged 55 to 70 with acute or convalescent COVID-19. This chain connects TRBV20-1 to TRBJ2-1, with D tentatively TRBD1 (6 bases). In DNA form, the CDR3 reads TGCAGTGCTAGTAACCCGGCCGGACAGAGAAATGAGCAGTTCTTC. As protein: CSASNPAGQRNEQFF.